The 12 T cell receptor beta chains presented below share a single source sample, sequenced in a study of Graves' ophthalmopathy and Graves' hyperthyroidism. Amplified TCR beta CDR3 regions were obtained using RNA transcripts as template. The library came from an HTBI-primed first-round RT-PCR and a second-round multiplex PCR. In TCRdb, the multiplex PCR reads were re-called with MiXCR into one record per CDR3 protein. The table lists more than 300,000 distinct CDR3 sequences, approximately 15% of them singletons, with about 7% in the top ten. Sequenced material: peripheral blood. Every receptor here comes from a woman younger than 35 with stable Graves' hyperthyroidism.

This clonotype appeared many times. The chain recombines TRBV5-1 with TRBJ2-7, with D tentatively TRBD1 or TRBD2 (6 bases each). There are 14 residues in the CDR3. Germline CDR1 and CDR2: SGHRS and YFSETQ. Trimming left V 3 bases short and J 5 bases short, with 15 bases between. The CDR3 region has the DNA TGCGCCAGCAGCTCCCGGTCGGGGGCCGACGAGCAGTACTTC. Translation: CASSSRSGADEQYF.

This clonotype has more than one count but fewer than ten. This rearrangement joins TRBV12-3 or TRBV12-4 to TRBJ2-7; the match to TRBD2 covers 16 bases. The CDR3 covers 17 residues. The ends lost 4 bases at V and 7 bases at J; junction bases unmatched: 10. The CDR3 sequence is CASSSPGLAGGGGEQYF. In DNA form, the CDR3 reads TGTGCCAGCAGTTCCCCGGGACTAGCGGGAGGGGGAGGTGAGCAGTACTTC.

At least ten counts were recorded for this clonotype. The genes are TRBV6-5 and TRBJ1-1, with D unresolved. Germline V gives CDR1 MNHEY, CDR2 SVGAGI. The ends were cut back, 2 bases at V and 11 bases at J, with 15 bases in the middle. The CDR3 contains 13 residues. DNA for the CDR3: TGTGCCAGCAGTTACGAGTTTGAAGGTTACGCTTTCTTT. Amino acids: CASSYEFEGYAFF.

The sample holds a few counts of this clonotype. The V gene is TRBV5-1, the J gene TRBJ2-5; TRBD1 matches at 7 bases. Germline V gene lookup returns CDR1 SGHRS and CDR2 YFSETQ. The CDR3 runs 16 residues. Losses at the gene ends were 4 bases for V and 5 bases for J; bases not matched to a gene: 14. The CDR3 sequence is CASSKRQGRNEETQYF. In DNA form, the CDR3 reads TGCGCCAGCAGCAAACGACAGGGAAGGAATGAGGAGACCCAGTACTTC.

This clonotype was detected only a few times. The chain employs TRBV18 and TRBJ1-3, with 9 bases lining up with TRBD1. The CDR3 has 15 residues. Losses at the gene ends were 4 bases for V and 3 bases for J; bases not matched to a gene: 4. Germline lookup yields CDR1 KGHSH and CDR2 LQKENI. DNA for the CDR3: TGTGCCAGCTCACGGGACAGGGCTGGTGGAAACACCATATATTTT. This sequence encodes CASSRDRAGGNTIYF.

This clonotype was counted many times. This rearrangement joins TRBV3-1 to TRBJ2-7, with 8 bases aligning to TRBD1. The CDR3 totals 16 residues. CDR1 and CDR2 from the germline V gene are LGHDT and YNNKEL (reference sequence). After removal of 4 bases from V and 3 bases from J, the junction contained 11 bases not matched to a gene. The CDR3 protein is CASSPTIGTGGYEQYF. CDR3 bases: TGTGCCAGCAGCCCTACGATAGGGACAGGAGGCTACGAGCAGTACTTC.

The table lists this clonotype with many counts. The chain combines TRBV5-1 with TRBJ2-7; no clear D. The germline V gene encodes CDR1 SGHRS and CDR2 YFSETQ. V lost 9 bases, J lost 0 bases, and 16 bases lay in between. The CDR3 totals 14 residues. The CDR3 loop reads CATRDTSASYEQYF. DNA of the CDR3: TGCGCCACCAGAGACACCTCCGCCTCCTACGAGCAGTACTTC.

This clonotype was seen only a few times. A much larger clone sits a single nucleotide away, making a read error possible. The chain joins TRBV11-2 to TRBJ2-7; perhaps D is TRBD1 or TRBD2 (7 bases each). The germline gives CDR1 SGHAT, CDR2 FQNNGV. The CDR3 has 15 amino acids. The ends were cut back, 7 bases at V and 6 bases at J, with 22 bases in the middle. The CDR3 nucleotides are TGTGCCAGCAACCAGGCAGAGCAGGGGGGGTCCGAGCAGTACTTC. It specifies CASNQAEQGGSEQYF.

The genes are TRBV28 and TRBJ1-2, with D possibly being TRBD1 (5 bases). The V gene lost 6 bases and the J gene lost 2 bases, with 13 bases spanning the gap. The CDR3 consists of 14 residues. CDR1 and CDR2 from the germline V gene are MDHEN and SYDVKM. The CDR3 here is CASRSLGGNYGYTF. CDR3 sequence (DNA): TGTGCCAGCAGGTCCTTGGGGGGGAACTATGGCTACACCTTC.

CDR3 loop: CASSGLTGKFTYNSPLHF. As DNA, the CDR3 is TGTGCCAGCAGTGGTTTGACAGGGAAGTTCACCTATAATTCACCCCTCCACTTT. This sequence joins TRBV6-1 and TRBJ1-6; 7 nucleotides match TRBD1. The length of the CDR3 is 18 residues. Looked up from germline, CDR1 is MNHNS and CDR2 is SASEGT. V was pared by 4 bases and J by 2 bases, with 11 bases of the junction left unmatched.

This clonotype has ten or more counts. The chain combines TRBV25-1 with TRBJ1-1; no clear D. Germline CDR1 reads MGHDK; CDR2 reads SYGVNS. Between the trimmed V and J ends, which lost 7 bases and 2 bases, there was a span of 5 bases. The CDR3 has 11 residues. CDR3 bases: TGTGCCAGCAACGCAAACACTGAAGCTTTCTTT. Its translation: CASNANTEAFF.

This clonotype was detected many times. This sequence joins TRBV12-3 or TRBV12-4 and TRBJ2-7, with TRBD2 matching 9 bases. J was trimmed by 4 bases and V by 5 bases; bases with no gene match: 9. The CDR3 covers 15 residues. This chain's CDR3 is CASSRRGGASYEQYF. CDR3 sequence (DNA): TGTGCCAGCAGTCGCCGCGGGGGGGCCTCGTACGAGCAGTACTTC.